This entry lists 22 T cell receptor beta chains sequenced from one sample in a study of human T cells and chemical hapten exposure. TCRdb reprocessed the RACE reads with MiXCR, giving one entry per CDR3 protein. The table records under 300,000 distinct CDR3 sequences, roughly 8.9% of them present only once. The time point was: pre-sensitization, week 0. Treatment: therapeutic diphenylcyclopropenone sensitization with weekly scalp DPC. Sequences were derived from whole blood, sampled in connection with sensitization to the hapten diphenylcyclopropenone (DPC). The receptors here all came from a woman between 40 and 55 years old with alopecia areata. Some clones in this sample may be carry-over from other donors' samples.

This clonotype has only a few counts. The chain combines TRBV28 with TRBJ2-1; 11 nucleotides align to TRBD2. Germline V gene lookup returns CDR1 MDHEN and CDR2 SYDVKM. The CDR3 totals 16 residues. The junction had 5 bases not matched to a gene; V was cut back by 4 bases and J by 3 bases. The CDR3 DNA sequence: TGTGCCAGCAGTTCCGCCGGGACTAGCGGCTACAATGAGCAGTTCTTC. It yields the protein CASSSAGTSGYNEQFF.

This clonotype turned up a few times. CDR3 loop: CASTNSGNQPQHF. The CDR3 region has the DNA TGTGCCAGCACCAATTCGGGAAATCAGCCCCAGCATTTT. V usage is TRBV12-3 or TRBV12-4 and J usage is TRBJ1-5; D call uncertain. V was shortened by 7 bases and J by 4 bases, with 11 bases between the two germline ends. The CDR3 spans 13 residues.

The chain links TRBV25-1 to TRBJ2-7, with a possible D match to TRBD1 (7 bases). Germline CDR1 MGHDK, CDR2 SYGVNS. There are 16 residues in the CDR3. Trimming pared 1 base from V and 2 bases from J, leaving 15 bases between. CDR3 DNA sequence: TGTGCCAGCAGTGAATGGAGAGCAGGGGGGACCTACGAGCAGTACTTC. Its protein is CASSEWRAGGTYEQYF.

This clonotype showed up just a few times. The chain links TRBV6-6 to TRBJ1-5; no definite D call. The V end lost 11 bases, the J end lost 5 bases, and 16 bases lay between the germline ends. This CDR3 is 13 amino acids long. Germline CDR1 MNHNY, CDR2 SVGAGI (reference sequence). CDR3 coding DNA: TGTGCCTCTTACGCAGGATTTTATCAGCCCCAGCATTTT. It encodes CASYAGFYQPQHF.

At least ten counts were recorded for this clonotype. CDR3 amino acids: CASGAHGDTQYF. The CDR3 bases are TGTGCCAGCGGGGCTCACGGAGATACGCAGTATTTT. The chain links TRBV7-2 to TRBJ2-3, with a tentative D call TRBD1 (5 bases). V was pared by 8 bases and J by 5 bases, with 11 bases between. Germline V gene sequence: CDR1 SGHTA, CDR2 FQGNSA. The CDR3 is 12 residues long.

The chain joins TRBV7-2 to TRBJ2-7; 16 positions agree with TRBD2. V trimming: 6 bases; J trimming: 4 bases; junction bases outside the gene matches: 6. Germline values: CDR1 SGHTA, CDR2 FQGNSA. The CDR3 totals 16 residues. The CDR3 reads CASSPTGLAGGYEQYF. CDR3 coding DNA: TGTGCCAGCAGTCCAACGGGACTAGCGGGAGGGTACGAGCAGTACTTC.

This clonotype was picked up many times. The rearrangement uses TRBV12-3 or TRBV12-4 and TRBJ2-1; TRBD2 matches at 10 bases. This CDR3 comprises 16 residues. Unmatched junction bases numbered 6, after V lost 5 bases and J lost 2 bases. CDR3 sequence (DNA): TGTGCCAGCAGTCCCTTAGCGGGAGGCCCCTACAATGAGCAGTTCTTC. Translated, it gives CASSPLAGGPYNEQFF.

This clonotype was counted between two and nine times. The chain uses TRBV6-2 or TRBV6-3 and TRBJ2-7, with 8 bases matching TRBD1. V dropped 10 bases and J dropped 3; count of bases not matched to a gene: 11. CDR1 and CDR2 (germline): MNHEY, SVGEGT. This CDR3 is built from 14 residues. The CDR3 region is CATQLTGAIYEQYF. The CDR3 coding sequence is TGTGCCACCCAACTGACAGGGGCCATCTACGAGCAGTACTTC.

This clonotype was observed a few times. The gene calls are TRBV10-3 and TRBJ2-3; D ambiguous. This CDR3 region has 13 residues. The germline V and J ends were trimmed by 7 bases and 3 bases, with 11 bases remaining between them. The germline gives CDR1 ENHRY, CDR2 SYGVKD. CDR3 in amino acids: CAIKGGGTDTQYF. In DNA form, the CDR3 reads TGTGCCATCAAGGGTGGTGGTACAGATACGCAGTATTTT.

This clonotype was observed a few times. The rearrangement uses TRBV25-1 and TRBJ2-5, with D tentatively TRBD1 or TRBD2 (6 bases each). V was shortened by 0 bases and J by 0 bases, with 11 bases between the two germline ends. The germline V gene has CDR1 MGHDK and CDR2 SYGVNS. The CDR3 has 16 amino acids. CDR3 DNA sequence: TGTGCCAGCAGTGAATACGGGGGCGGACACCAAGAGACCCAGTACTTC. The encoded protein is CASSEYGGGHQETQYF.

This clonotype was counted many times. The chain employs TRBV20-1 and TRBJ2-3; D remains unclear. Looked up from germline, CDR1 is DFQATT and CDR2 is SNEGSKA (reference sequence). CDR3 length: 14 amino acids. V was trimmed by 2 bases and J by 2 bases, leaving 11 bases between them. CDR3 residues: CSARKRDTTDTQYF. CDR3 DNA sequence: TGCAGTGCTAGAAAGCGTGACACCACAGATACGCAGTATTTT.

This chain uses TRBV20-1 with TRBJ1-1, with a tentative D call TRBD1 (5 bases). V lost 0 bases and J lost 0, with 11 bases in between. The CDR3 consists of 15 residues. Germline V lookup: CDR1 DFQATT, CDR2 SNEGSKA (reference sequence). CDR3: CSARDQGTVNTEAFF. The CDR3 bases are TGCAGTGCTAGAGATCAGGGTACAGTGAACACTGAAGCTTTCTTT.

This clonotype was found a few times. The chain has TRBV20-1 and TRBJ2-3; 14 positions agree with TRBD2. The CDR3 totals 17 residues. V lost 6 bases and J lost 0; bases outside the gene matches: 8. The germline V gene has CDR1 DFQATT and CDR2 SNEGSKA (reference sequence). CDR3 sequence: CSAHAGTSGRSTDTQYF. The CDR3 coding sequence is TGCAGTGCGCACGCCGGGACTAGCGGGAGAAGCACAGATACGCAGTATTTT.

The J gene is TRBJ2-7, the V gene TRBV12-3 or TRBV12-4; 10 bases fit TRBD1. J lost 7 bases, V lost 5 bases, and 14 bases had no gene match. The CDR3 is made up of 16 amino acids. Here the CDR3 reads CASSLRDRGLLSEQYF. The CDR3 nucleotides read TGTGCCAGCAGTCTACGTGACAGGGGGCTTCTTTCTGAGCAGTACTTC.

This clonotype has more than one count but fewer than ten. The V gene is TRBV28, the J gene TRBJ2-1, with 15 bases identical to TRBD2. Looked up from germline, CDR1 is MDHEN and CDR2 is SYDVKM. Trimming took 3 bases from V and 7 from J; bases not matched to a gene: 4. This CDR3 has 16 residues. The CDR3 DNA reads as TGTGCCAGCAGTTTCGTCGGGACTAGCGGGAGGAATGAGCAGTTCTTC. Translation gives CASSFVGTSGRNEQFF. Full variable domain (remainder filled in from reference TRBV28 and TRBJ2-1): DVKVTQSSRYLVKRTGEKVFLECVQDMDHENMFWYRQDPGLGLRLIYFSYDVKMKEKGDIPEGYSVSREKKERFSLILESASTNQTSMYLCASSFVGTSGRNEQFFGPGTRLTVL.

The chain has TRBV29-1 and TRBJ1-2; perhaps TRBD1 as D (5 bases). The germline V gene has CDR1 SQVTM and CDR2 ANQGSEA. V was shortened by 7 bases and J by 4 bases, with 16 bases between the two germline ends. The CDR3 totals 13 residues. This chain's CDR3 is CSAVPQGFYGYTF. The CDR3 nucleotides read TGCAGCGCTGTCCCCCAGGGATTCTATGGCTACACCTTC.

This sequence joins TRBV6-2 or TRBV6-3 and TRBJ2-1; D is perhaps TRBD2 (6 bases). The CDR3 is 15 residues long. With 5 bases removed from V and 5 bases from J, the gap between germline ends came to 16 bases. Germline V gene data show CDR1 as MNHEY and CDR2 as SVGEGT. CDR3 sequence reads: CASSPPGLKNNEQFF. The CDR3, as DNA: TGTGCCAGCAGTCCCCCGGGACTGAAAAACAATGAGCAGTTCTTC.

This clonotype was counted ten times or more. V gene TRBV6-2 or TRBV6-3 combines with J gene TRBJ2-3, with TRBD1 identical over 9 bases. V lost 7 bases, J lost 7 bases, and 12 bases stayed unmatched. In germline, CDR1 is MNHEY, CDR2 SVGEGT. This CDR3 region has 15 residues. The CDR3 DNA reads as TGTGCCAGCACGCCCGCCGGGACAGGGAGATATACGCAGTATTTT. It specifies CASTPAGTGRYTQYF.

The chain joins TRBV7-9 to TRBJ1-2; the D is unclear. V dropped 5 bases and J dropped 0 bases, with 7 bases sitting between them. The CDR3 contains 13 residues. Per the germline V gene, CDR1 is SEHNR and CDR2 is FQNEAQ (reference sequence). The CDR3 region is CASSHEANYGYTF. The CDR3 DNA reads TGTGCCAGCAGCCATGAAGCTAACTATGGCTACACCTTC.

The chain is built from TRBV6-1 and TRBJ2-7; 10 nucleotides align to TRBD1. Germline lookup yields CDR1 MNHNS and CDR2 SASEGT. V lost 7 bases, J lost 3 bases, and 3 bases stayed unmatched. This CDR3 region has 13 residues. This chain's CDR3 is CASTTGGLYEQYF. CDR3 in DNA: TGTGCCAGCACGACAGGGGGCCTCTACGAGCAGTACTTC.

This clonotype came up many times. J is TRBJ2-5 and V is TRBV12-3 or TRBV12-4; D unclear. This CDR3 has 14 amino acids. Between the trimmed V and J ends, which lost 5 bases and 0 bases, there was a span of 10 bases. CDR3 in amino acids: CASSRARDQETQYF. The CDR3 DNA reads TGTGCCAGCAGTCGAGCTCGGGACCAAGAGACCCAGTACTTC.

Only a few counts were recorded for this clonotype. The V call is TRBV28, the J call TRBJ1-3; D perhaps matches TRBD1 (5 bases). Per germline, CDR1 MDHEN and CDR2 SYDVKM. This CDR3 has 15 amino acids. V gave up 6 bases and J gave up 0 bases, with 12 bases separating them. This chain's CDR3 is CASSSGPISGNTIYF. CDR3 nucleotide sequence: TGTGCCAGCAGCTCGGGACCGATCTCTGGAAACACCATATATTTT.